This passage covers 8 T cell receptor beta chains from one sample sequenced in a study of blood T cell repertoires in COVID-19. Using immunoSEQ multiplex PCR, the repertoire was profiled, and TCRdb retains in-frame clones only, with some absent. The data show 300,000 to 400,000 clones, with around 87% seen just once and roughly 7.1% held by the top ten. The sample was peripheral blood. The origin of the receptors is a woman aged 45 to 65 who had recovered from COVID-19.

The rearrangement uses TRBV27 and TRBJ1-1; TRBD1 agrees at 7 bases. Per the germline V gene, CDR1 is MNHEY and CDR2 is SMNVEV (reference sequence). This CDR3 contains 14 residues. V shed 2 bases, J shed 1 base, and the junction held 1 base outside the gene matches. The CDR3 DNA reads TGTGCCAGCAGTTTAAGGGGGCCGAACACTGAAGCTTTCTTT. Protein sequence: CASSLRGPNTEAFF.

This clone was counted once. The rearrangement joins TRBV28 to TRBJ2-7, with 11 bases matching TRBD1. This CDR3 has 14 amino acids. Germline V gene lookup returns CDR1 MDHEN and CDR2 SYDVKM. The ends lost 8 bases at V and 2 bases at J; junction bases unmatched: 5. DNA of the CDR3: TGTGCCAGCGTCCCGGGACAGGGGGCCTACGAGCAGTACTTC. Protein product: CASVPGQGAYEQYF.

This clone was counted once. The chain's CDR3 is CASSRNGGAYEQYF. The DNA of the CDR3 is TGTGCCAGCAGCCGCAACGGGGGGGCCTACGAGCAGTACTTC. The chain links TRBV5-4 to TRBJ2-7; 8 nucleotides align to TRBD2. Germline assignment: CDR1 SGHNT and CDR2 YYREEE (reference sequence). With V trimmed by 4 bases and J by 2 bases, 5 bases remained unmatched. The CDR3 spans 14 residues.

This rearrangement joins TRBV2 to TRBJ1-1, with 8 bases matching TRBD1. The CDR3 runs 13 residues. V dropped 3 bases and J dropped 9; count of bases not matched to a gene: 6. Per the germline V gene, CDR1 is SNHLY and CDR2 is FYNNEI. CDR3: CASSEDRERKAFF. The CDR3 region has the DNA TGTGCCAGCAGTGAGGACAGGGAGAGGAAAGCTTTCTTT. Supplemented by reference TRBV2 and TRBJ1-1, the full variable domain reads EPEVTQTPSHQVTQMGQEVILRCVPISNHLYFYWYRQILGQKVEFLVSFYNNEISEKSEIFDDQFSVERPDGSNFTLKIRSTKLEDSAMYFCASSEDRERKAFFGQGTRLTVV.

This clone appeared once. The chain joins TRBV5-1 to TRBJ2-2; TRBD2 might be the D (5 bases). V was clipped by 10 bases and J by 0 bases, with 13 bases between them. CDR3 length: 14 residues. From germline, CDR1 is SGHRS and CDR2 YFSETQ. This chain's CDR3 is CAVSGLTNTGELFF. The DNA of the CDR3 is TGCGCCGTCTCGGGGTTAACGAACACCGGGGAGCTGTTTTTT.

V is TRBV2 and J is TRBJ1-1; 11 positions match TRBD1. CDR3 length: 16 amino acids. The germline V gene encodes CDR1 SNHLY and CDR2 FYNNEI. V lost 2 bases and J lost 5; bases outside the gene matches: 7. CDR3 bases: TGTGCCAGCAGTGAACCCGGGGACAGGGGGTTTACTGAAGCTTTCTTT. Translation gives CASSEPGDRGFTEAFF.

V usage is TRBV5-4 and J usage is TRBJ2-1, with D possibly TRBD1 on 6 matching bases. This CDR3 is built from 13 residues. Germline V gene lookup returns CDR1 SGHNT and CDR2 YYREEE (reference sequence). The V and J ends lost 4 bases and 4 bases respectively, with 9 bases between them. CDR3 residues: CASSIDRYNEQFF. In nucleotides, the CDR3 is TGTGCCAGCAGCATTGACAGGTACAATGAGCAGTTCTTC.

This chain uses TRBV6-2 or TRBV6-3 with TRBJ1-3, with D hard to call. CDR1 and CDR2 (germline): MNHEY, SVGEGT. V dropped 5 bases and J dropped 0 bases, with 8 bases sitting between them. This CDR3 is built from 14 residues. The CDR3: CASSLRLSGNTIYF. CDR3 DNA sequence: TGTGCCAGCAGTCTGCGTCTCTCTGGAAACACCATATATTTT.